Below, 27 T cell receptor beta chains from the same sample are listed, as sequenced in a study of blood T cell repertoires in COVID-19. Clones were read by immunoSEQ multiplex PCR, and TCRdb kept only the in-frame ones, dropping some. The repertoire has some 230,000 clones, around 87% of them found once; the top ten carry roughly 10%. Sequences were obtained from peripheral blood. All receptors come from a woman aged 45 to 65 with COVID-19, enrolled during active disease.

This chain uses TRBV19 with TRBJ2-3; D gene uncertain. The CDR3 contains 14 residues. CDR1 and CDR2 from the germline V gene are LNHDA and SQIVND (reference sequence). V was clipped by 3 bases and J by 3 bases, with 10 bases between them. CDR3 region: CASSMASVTDTQYF. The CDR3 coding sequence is TGTGCCAGTAGTATGGCTAGTGTTACAGATACGCAGTATTTT.

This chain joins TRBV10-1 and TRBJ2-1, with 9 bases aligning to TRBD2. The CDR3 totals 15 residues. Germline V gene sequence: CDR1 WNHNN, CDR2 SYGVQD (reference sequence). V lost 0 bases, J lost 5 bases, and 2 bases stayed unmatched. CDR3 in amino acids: CASSESLAGHNEQFF. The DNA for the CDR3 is TGCGCCAGCAGTGAGTCCCTAGCGGGACACAATGAGCAGTTCTTC.

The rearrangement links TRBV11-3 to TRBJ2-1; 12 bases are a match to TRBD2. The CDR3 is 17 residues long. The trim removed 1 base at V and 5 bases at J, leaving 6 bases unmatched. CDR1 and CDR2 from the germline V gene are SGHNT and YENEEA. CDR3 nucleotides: TGTGCCAGCAGCTTAGCCCTGACTAGCGGGGGCCACAATGAGCAGTTCTTC. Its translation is CASSLALTSGGHNEQFF.

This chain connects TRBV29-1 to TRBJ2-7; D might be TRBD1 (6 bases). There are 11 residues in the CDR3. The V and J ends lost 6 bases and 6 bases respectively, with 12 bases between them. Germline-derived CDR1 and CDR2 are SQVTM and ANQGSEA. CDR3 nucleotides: TGCAGCGTAGAAACAGGGTCCGAGCAGTACTTC. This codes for CSVETGSEQYF.

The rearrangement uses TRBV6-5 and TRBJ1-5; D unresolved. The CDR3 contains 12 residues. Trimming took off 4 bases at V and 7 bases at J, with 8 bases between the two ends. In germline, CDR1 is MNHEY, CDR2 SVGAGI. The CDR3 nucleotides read TGTGCCAGCAGTTCCCCGGGACAGCCCCAGCATTTT. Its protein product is CASSSPGQPQHF.

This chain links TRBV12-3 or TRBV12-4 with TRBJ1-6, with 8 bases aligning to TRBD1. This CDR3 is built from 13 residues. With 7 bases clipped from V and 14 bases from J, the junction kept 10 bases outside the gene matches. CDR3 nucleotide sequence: TGTGCCAGCACCATCGACAGGGGCAATTCCCTCCACTTT. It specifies CASTIDRGNSLHF.

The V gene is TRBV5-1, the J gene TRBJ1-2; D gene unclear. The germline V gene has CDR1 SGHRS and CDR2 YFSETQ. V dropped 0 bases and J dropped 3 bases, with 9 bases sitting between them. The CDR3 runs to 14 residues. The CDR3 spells CASSLDAADYGYTF. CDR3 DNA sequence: TGCGCCAGCAGCTTGGACGCGGCAGACTATGGCTACACCTTC.

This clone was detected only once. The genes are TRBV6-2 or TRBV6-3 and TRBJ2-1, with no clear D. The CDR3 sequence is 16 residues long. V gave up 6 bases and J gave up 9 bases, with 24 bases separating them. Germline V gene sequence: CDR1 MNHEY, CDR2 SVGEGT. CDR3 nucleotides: TGTGCCAGCAGCTATCCGGTCTCCTTCACGTCAGGTGAGCAGTTCTTC. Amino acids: CASSYPVSFTSGEQFF.

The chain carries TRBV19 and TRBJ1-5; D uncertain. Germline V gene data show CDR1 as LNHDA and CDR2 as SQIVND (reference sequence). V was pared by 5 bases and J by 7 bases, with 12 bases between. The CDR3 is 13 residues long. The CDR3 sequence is CASSPGGPQPQHF. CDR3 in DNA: TGTGCCAGTAGTCCGGGAGGGCCCCAGCCCCAGCATTTT. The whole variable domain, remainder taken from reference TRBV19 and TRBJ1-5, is DGGITQSPKYLFRKEGQNVTLSCEQNLNHDAMYWYRQDPGQGLRLIYYSQIVNDFQKGDIAEGYSVSREKKESFPLTVTSAQKNPTAFYLCASSPGGPQPQHFGDGTRLSIL.

The CDR3 region is CASSSDRAGNSPLHF. DNA for the CDR3: TGTGCCAGCAGCTCCGACAGGGCTGGTAATTCACCCCTCCACTTT. The gene calls are TRBV11-1 and TRBJ1-6; 7 nucleotides align to TRBD1. CDR1 SGHAT and CDR2 FQDESV come from the germline V gene (reference sequence). With V trimmed by 4 bases and J by 6 bases, 6 bases remained unmatched. The CDR3 length is 15 residues.

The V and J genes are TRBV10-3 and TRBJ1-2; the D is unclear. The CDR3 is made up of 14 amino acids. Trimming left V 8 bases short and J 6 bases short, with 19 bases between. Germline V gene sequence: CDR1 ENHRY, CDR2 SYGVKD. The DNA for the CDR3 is TGTGCCATCCGGTCGGAGGGAGCTACTAATGGCTACACCTTC. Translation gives CAIRSEGATNGYTF.

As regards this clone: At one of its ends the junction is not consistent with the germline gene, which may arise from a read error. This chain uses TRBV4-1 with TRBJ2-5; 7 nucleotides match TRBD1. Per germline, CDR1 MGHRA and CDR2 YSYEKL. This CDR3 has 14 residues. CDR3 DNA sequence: TGCGCCAGCAGTCAAGACAGGGTGGGTGAGACCCAGTACTTC. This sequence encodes CASSQDRVGETQYF.

The CDR3 bases are TGTGCCAGCAGCGTAGTCCCAGGGGGTAATATTTATGGCTACACCTTC. It codes for CASSVVPGGNIYGYTF. The chain recombines TRBV9 with TRBJ1-2; 7 nucleotides align to TRBD1. The CDR3 covers 16 residues. Germline assignment: CDR1 SGDLS and CDR2 YYNGEE. The trim removed 0 bases at V and 5 bases at J, leaving 10 bases unmatched.

CDR3 residues: CASGQGKGTDTQYF. In DNA form, the CDR3 reads TGTGCCAGCGGACAGGGTAAGGGCACAGATACGCAGTATTTT. The genes are TRBV11-3 and TRBJ2-3, with 8 positions matching TRBD1. The germline gives CDR1 SGHNT, CDR2 YENEEA. This CDR3 is 14 amino acids long. The junction had 5 bases not matched to a gene; V was cut back by 8 bases and J by 1 base.

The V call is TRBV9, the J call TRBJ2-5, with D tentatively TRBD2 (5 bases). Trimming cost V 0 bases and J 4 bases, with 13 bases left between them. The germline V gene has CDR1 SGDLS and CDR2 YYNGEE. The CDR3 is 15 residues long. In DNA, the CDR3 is TGTGCCAGCAGCGTAGCTTCTTTCGGGGTAGAGACCCAGTACTTC. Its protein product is CASSVASFGVETQYF.

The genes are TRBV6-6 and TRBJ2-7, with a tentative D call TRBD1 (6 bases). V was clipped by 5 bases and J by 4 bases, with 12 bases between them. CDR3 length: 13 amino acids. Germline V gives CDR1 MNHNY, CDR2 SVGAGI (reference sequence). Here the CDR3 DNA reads TGTGCCAGCAGTCTCCAGGGGTCGTACGAGCAGTACGTC. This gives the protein CASSLQGSYEQYV.

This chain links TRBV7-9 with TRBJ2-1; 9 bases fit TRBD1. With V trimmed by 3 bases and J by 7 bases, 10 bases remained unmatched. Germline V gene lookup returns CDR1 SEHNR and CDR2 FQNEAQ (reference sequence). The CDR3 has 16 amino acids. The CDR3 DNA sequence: TGTGCCAGCAGCTTCCGGATCGGACAGGGGATGAATGAGCAGTTCTTC. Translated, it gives CASSFRIGQGMNEQFF.

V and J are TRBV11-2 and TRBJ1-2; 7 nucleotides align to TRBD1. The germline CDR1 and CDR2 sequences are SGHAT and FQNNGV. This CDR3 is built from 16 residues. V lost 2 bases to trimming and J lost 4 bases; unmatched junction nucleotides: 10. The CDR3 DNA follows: TGTGCCAGCAGCTTACGGGCGGACAGGCTTGGCTATGGCTACACCTTC. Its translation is CASSLRADRLGYGYTF.

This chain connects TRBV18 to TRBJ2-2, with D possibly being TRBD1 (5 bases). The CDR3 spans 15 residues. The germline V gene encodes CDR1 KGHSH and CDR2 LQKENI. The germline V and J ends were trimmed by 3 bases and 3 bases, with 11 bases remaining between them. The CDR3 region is CASSPYRIDTGELFF. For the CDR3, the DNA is TGTGCCAGCTCACCCTACAGGATAGACACCGGGGAGCTGTTTTTT. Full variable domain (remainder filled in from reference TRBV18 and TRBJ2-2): NAGVMQNPRHLVRRRGQEARLRCSPMKGHSHVYWYRQLPEEGLKFMVYLQKENIIDESGMPKERFSAEFPKEGPSILRIQQVVRGDSAAYFCASSPYRIDTGELFFGEGSRLTVL.

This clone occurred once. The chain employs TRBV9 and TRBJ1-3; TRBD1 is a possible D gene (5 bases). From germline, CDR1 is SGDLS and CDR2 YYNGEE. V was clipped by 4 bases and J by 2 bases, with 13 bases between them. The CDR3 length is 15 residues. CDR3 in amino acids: CASSSGVPPGNTIYF. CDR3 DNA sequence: TGTGCCAGCAGCTCGGGGGTACCGCCTGGAAACACCATATATTTT.

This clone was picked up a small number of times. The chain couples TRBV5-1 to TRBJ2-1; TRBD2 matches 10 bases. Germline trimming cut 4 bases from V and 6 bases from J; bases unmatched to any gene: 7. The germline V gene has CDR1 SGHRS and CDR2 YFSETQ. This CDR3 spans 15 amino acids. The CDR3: CASSAGLASGNEQFF. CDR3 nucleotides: TGCGCCAGCAGCGCGGGACTAGCGTCGGGCAATGAGCAGTTCTTC.

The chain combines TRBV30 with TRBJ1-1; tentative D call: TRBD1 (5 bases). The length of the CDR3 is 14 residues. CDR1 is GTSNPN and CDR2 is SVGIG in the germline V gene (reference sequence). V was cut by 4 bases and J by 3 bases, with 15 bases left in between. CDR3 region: CAWKSQGKDTEAFF. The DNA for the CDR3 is TGTGCCTGGAAGAGTCAGGGTAAGGACACTGAAGCTTTCTTT.

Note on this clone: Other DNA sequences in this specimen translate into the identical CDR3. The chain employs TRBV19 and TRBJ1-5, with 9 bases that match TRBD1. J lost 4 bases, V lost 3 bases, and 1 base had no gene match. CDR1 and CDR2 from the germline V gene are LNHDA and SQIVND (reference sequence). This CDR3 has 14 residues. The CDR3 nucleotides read TGTGCCAGTAGTATGGGACAGGGAAATCAGCCCCAGCATTTT. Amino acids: CASSMGQGNQPQHF.

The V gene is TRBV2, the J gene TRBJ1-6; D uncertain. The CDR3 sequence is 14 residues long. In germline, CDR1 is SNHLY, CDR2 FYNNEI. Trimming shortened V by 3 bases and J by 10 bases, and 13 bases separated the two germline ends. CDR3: CASSDTGRGSPLHF. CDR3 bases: TGTGCCAGCAGTGACACGGGTAGAGGATCACCCCTCCACTTT. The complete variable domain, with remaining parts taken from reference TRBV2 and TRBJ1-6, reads EPEVTQTPSHQVTQMGQEVILRCVPISNHLYFYWYRQILGQKVEFLVSFYNNEISEKSEIFDDQFSVERPDGSNFTLKIRSTKLEDSAMYFCASSDTGRGSPLHFGNGTRLTVT.

The CDR3 loop reads CASSLYSYNEQFF. The CDR3 region has the DNA TGCGCCAGCAGTTTGTACTCCTACAATGAGCAGTTCTTC. V gene TRBV5-1 combines with J gene TRBJ2-1; D is uncertain. In germline, CDR1 is SGHRS, CDR2 YFSETQ. The CDR3 is 13 amino acids. V lost 5 bases and J 0 bases, leaving 6 bases between the germline ends.

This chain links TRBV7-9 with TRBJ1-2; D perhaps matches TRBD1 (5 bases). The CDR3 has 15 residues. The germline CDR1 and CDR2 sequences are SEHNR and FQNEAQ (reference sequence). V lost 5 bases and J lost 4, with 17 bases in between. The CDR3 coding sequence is TGTGCCAGCAGCCGCGGGGGGAACCTCTTCTATGGCTACACCTTC. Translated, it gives CASSRGGNLFYGYTF.

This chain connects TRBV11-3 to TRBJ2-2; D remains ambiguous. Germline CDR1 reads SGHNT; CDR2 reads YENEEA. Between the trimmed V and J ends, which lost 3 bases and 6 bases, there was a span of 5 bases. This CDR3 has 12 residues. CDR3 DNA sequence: TGTGCCAGCAGCTTCCGTCCCGGGGAGCTGTTTTTT. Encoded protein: CASSFRPGELFF.